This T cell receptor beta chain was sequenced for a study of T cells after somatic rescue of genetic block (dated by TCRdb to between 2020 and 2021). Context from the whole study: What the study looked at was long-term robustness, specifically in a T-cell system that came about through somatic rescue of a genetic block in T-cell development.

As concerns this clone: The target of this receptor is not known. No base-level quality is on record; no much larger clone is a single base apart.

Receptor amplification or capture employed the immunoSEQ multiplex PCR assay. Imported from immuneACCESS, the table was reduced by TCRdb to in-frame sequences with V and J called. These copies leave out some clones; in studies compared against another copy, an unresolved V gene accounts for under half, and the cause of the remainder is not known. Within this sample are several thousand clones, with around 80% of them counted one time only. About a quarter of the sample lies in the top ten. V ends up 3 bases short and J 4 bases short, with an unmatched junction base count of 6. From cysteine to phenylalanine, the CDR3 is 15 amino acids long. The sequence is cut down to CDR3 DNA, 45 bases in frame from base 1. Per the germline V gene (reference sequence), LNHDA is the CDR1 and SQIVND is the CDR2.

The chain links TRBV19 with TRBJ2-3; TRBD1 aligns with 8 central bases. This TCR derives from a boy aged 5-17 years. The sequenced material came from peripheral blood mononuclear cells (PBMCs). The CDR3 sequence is CASSIQRTGSDTQYF. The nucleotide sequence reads TGTGCCAGTAGTATCCAGAGGACAGGGTCAGATACGCAGTATTTT.